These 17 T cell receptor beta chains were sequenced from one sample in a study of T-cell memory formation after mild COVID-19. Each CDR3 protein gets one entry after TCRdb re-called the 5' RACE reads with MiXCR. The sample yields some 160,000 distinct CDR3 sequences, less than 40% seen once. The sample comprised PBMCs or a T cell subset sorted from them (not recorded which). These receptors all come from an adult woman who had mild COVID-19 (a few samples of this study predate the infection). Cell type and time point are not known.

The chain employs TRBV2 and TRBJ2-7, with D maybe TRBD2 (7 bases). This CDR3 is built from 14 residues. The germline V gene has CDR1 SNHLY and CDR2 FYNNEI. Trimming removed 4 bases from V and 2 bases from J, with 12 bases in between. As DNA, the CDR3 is TGTGCCAGCAGTGGGGGGGGCTATGCCTACGAGCAGTACTTC. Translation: CASSGGGYAYEQYF.

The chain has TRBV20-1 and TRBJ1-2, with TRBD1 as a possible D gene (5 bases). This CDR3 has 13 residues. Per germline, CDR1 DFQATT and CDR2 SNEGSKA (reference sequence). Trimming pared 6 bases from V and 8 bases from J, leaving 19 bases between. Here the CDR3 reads CSAHRGASEGYTF. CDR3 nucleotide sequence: TGCAGTGCCCACCGGGGCGCCTCGGAGGGCTACACCTTC.

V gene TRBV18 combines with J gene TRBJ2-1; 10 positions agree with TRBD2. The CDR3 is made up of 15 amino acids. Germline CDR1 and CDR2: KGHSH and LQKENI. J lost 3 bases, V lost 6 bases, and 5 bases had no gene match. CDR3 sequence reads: CASSGRTSGYNEQFF. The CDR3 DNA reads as TGTGCCAGCTCGGGCAGGACTAGCGGCTACAATGAGCAGTTCTTC.

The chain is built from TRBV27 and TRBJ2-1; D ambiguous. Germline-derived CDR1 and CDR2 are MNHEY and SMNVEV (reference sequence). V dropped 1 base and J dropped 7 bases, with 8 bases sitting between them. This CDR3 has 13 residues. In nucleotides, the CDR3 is TGTGCCAGCAGTTTATTACCCGAAAATGAGCAGTTCTTC. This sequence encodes CASSLLPENEQFF.

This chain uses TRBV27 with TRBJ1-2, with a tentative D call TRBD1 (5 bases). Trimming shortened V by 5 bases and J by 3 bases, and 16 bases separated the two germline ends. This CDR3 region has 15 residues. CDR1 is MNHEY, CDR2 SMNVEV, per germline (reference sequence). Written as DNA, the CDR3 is TGTGCCAGCAGTCCTCTCCCAGGGTATGACTATGGCTACACCTTC. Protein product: CASSPLPGYDYGYTF.

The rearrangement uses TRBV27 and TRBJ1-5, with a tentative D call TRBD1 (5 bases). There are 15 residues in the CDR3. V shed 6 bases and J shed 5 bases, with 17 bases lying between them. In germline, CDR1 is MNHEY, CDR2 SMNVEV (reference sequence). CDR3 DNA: TGTGCCAGCAGGGGTTTGGCAGGGACGGATCAGCCCCAGCATTTT. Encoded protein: CASRGLAGTDQPQHF.

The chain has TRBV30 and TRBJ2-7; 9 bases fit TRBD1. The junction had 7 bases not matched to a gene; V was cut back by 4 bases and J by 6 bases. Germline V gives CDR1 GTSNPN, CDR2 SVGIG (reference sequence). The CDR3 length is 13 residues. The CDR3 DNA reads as TGTGCCTGGATCGACAGGGGGTTTGGCGAGCAGTACTTC. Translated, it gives CAWIDRGFGEQYF.

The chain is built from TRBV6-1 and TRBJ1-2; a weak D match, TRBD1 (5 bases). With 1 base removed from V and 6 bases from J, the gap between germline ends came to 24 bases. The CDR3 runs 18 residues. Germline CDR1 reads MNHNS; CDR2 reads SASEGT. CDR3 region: CASSEDRDGLSTTHGYTF. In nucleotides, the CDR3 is TGTGCCAGCAGTGAAGACCGGGACGGGCTAAGTACGACGCATGGCTACACCTTC.

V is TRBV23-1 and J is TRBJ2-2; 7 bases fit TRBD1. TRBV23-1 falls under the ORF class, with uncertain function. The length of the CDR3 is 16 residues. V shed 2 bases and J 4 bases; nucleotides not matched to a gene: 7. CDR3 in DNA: TGCGCCAGCAGTCAAATAGCAAGACAGGGCACCGGGGAGCTGTTTTTT. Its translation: CASSQIARQGTGELFF.

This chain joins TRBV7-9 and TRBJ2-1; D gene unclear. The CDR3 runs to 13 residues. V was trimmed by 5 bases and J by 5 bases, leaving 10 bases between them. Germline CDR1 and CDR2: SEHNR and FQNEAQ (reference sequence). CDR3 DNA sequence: TGTGCCAGCAGCGCCCTGCCCCACAATGAGCAGTTCTTC. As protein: CASSALPHNEQFF.

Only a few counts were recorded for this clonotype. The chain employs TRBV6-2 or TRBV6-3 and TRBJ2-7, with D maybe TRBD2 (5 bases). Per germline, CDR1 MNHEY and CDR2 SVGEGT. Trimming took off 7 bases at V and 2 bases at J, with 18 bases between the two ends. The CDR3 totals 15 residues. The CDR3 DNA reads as TGTGCCAGCAAAATCGGAGGACTCCAGGCCTACGAGCAGTACTTC. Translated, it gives CASKIGGLQAYEQYF.

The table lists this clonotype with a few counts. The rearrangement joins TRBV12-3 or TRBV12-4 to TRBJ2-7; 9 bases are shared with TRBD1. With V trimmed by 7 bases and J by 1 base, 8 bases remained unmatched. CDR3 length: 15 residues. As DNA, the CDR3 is TGTGCCAGCAACCTGGGACAGGGTAGGTCCTACGAGCAGTACTTC. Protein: CASNLGQGRSYEQYF.

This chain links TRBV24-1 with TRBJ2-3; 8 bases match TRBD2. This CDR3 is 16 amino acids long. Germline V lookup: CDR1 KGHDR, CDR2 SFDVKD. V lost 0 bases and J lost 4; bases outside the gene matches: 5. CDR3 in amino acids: CATSDLRGAGADTQYF. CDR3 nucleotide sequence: TGTGCCACCAGTGATTTGCGGGGAGCGGGGGCAGATACGCAGTATTTT.

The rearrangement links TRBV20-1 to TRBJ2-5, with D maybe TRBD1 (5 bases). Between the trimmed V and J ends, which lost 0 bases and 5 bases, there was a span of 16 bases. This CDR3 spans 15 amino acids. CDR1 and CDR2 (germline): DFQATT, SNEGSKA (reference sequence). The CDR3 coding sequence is TGCAGTGCTAGAGATCGGCCAGGGTCCATCGAGACCCAGTACTTC. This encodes CSARDRPGSIETQYF.

Here the CDR3 reads CASSLDPYQETQYF. The CDR3 nucleotides read TGCGCCAGCAGCTTGGACCCGTACCAAGAGACCCAGTACTTC. The chain links TRBV5-1 to TRBJ2-5; D gene uncertain. CDR3 length: 14 residues. The V and J ends lost 0 bases and 0 bases respectively, with 6 bases between them. Germline V gene data show CDR1 as SGHRS and CDR2 as YFSETQ.

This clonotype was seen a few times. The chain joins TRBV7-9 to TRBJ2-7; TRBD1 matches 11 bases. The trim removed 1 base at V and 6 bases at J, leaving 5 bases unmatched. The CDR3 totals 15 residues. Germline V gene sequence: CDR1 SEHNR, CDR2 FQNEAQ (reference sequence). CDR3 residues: CASSLVGTGGFEQYF. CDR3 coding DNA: TGTGCCAGCAGCTTAGTAGGGACAGGGGGATTCGAGCAGTACTTC.

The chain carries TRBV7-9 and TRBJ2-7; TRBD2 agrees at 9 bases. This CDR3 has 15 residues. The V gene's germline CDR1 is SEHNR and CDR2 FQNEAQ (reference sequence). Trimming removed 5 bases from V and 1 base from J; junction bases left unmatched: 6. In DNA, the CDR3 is TGTGCCAGCAGCCCCCCTAGCGGGGATTCCTACGAGCAGTACTTC. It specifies CASSPPSGDSYEQYF.